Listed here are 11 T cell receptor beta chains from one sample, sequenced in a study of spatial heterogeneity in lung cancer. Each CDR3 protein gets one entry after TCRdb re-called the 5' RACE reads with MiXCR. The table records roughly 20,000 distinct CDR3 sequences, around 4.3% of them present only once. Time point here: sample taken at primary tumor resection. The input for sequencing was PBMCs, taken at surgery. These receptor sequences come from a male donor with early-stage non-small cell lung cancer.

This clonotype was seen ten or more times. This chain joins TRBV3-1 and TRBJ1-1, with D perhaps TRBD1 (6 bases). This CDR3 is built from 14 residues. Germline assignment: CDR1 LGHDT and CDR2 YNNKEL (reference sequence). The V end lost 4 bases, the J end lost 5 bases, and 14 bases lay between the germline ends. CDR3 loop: CASSLLDRQTEAFF. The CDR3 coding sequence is TGTGCCAGCAGCCTACTCGACAGGCAGACTGAAGCTTTCTTT.

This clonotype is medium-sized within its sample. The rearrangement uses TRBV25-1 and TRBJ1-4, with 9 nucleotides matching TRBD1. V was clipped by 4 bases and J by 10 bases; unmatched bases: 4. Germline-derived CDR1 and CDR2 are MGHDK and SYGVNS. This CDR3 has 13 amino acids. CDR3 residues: CASSAQGARKLFF. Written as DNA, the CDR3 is TGTGCCAGCAGTGCACAGGGGGCACGAAAACTGTTTTTT.

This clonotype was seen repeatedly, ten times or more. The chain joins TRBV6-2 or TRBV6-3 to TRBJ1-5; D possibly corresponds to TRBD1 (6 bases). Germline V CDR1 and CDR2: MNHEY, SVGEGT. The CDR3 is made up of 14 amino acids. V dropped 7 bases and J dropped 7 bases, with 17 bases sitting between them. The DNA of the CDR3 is TGTGCCAGCAAAGGGGCCGGGACACGACAGCCCCAGCATTTT. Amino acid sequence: CASKGAGTRQPQHF.

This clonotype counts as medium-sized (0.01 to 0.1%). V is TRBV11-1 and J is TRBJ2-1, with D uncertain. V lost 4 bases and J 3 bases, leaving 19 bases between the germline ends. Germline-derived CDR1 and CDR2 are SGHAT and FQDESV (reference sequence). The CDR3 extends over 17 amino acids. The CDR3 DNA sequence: TGTGCCAGCAGCTCGTCTGGGCTAACCTCGGGCTACAATGAGCAGTTCTTC. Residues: CASSSSGLTSGYNEQFF.

The CDR3, as DNA: TGCAGTGCTAGAGGTCCAGAGTTTCTGGGCTACGAGCAGTACTTC. As protein: CSARGPEFLGYEQYF. The chain has TRBV20-1 and TRBJ2-7; D not resolved. Germline lookup yields CDR1 DFQATT and CDR2 SNEGSKA (reference sequence). The CDR3 is 15 amino acids. Deletions cut 1 base from V and 3 bases from J, with 16 bases between.

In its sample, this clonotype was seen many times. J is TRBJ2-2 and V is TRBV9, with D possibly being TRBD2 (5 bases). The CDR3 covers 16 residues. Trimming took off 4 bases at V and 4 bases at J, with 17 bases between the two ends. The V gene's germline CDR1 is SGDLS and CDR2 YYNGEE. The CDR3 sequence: CASSPNYVRGTGELFF. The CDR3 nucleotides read TGTGCCAGCAGCCCTAACTACGTACGGGGCACCGGGGAGCTGTTTTTT.

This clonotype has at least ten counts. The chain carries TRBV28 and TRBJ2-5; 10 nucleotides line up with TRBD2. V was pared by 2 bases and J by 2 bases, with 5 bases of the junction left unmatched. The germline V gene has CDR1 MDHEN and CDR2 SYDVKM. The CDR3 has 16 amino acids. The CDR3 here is CASSLVLAGEQETQYF. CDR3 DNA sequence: TGTGCCAGCAGTTTAGTCCTAGCGGGGGAGCAAGAGACCCAGTACTTC.

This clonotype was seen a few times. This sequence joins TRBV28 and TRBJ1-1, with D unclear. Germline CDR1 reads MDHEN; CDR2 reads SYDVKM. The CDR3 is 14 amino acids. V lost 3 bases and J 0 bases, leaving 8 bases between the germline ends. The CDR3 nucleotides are TGTGCCAGCAGTTTTATGGGGATGAACACTGAAGCTTTCTTT. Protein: CASSFMGMNTEAFF.

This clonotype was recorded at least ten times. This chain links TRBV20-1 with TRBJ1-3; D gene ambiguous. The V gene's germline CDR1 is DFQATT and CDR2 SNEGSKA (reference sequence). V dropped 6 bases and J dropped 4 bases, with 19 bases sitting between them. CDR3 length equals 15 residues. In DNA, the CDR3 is TGCAGTGCCCTTGCTGAGAACGGGGTCGGAAACACCATATATTTT. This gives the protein CSALAENGVGNTIYF.

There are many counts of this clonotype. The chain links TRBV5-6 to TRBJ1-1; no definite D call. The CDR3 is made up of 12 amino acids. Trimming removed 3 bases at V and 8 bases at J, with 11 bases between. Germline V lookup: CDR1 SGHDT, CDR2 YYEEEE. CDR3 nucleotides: TGTGCCAGCAGCTCGAACGGGTGGGAAGCTTTCTTT. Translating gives CASSSNGWEAFF.

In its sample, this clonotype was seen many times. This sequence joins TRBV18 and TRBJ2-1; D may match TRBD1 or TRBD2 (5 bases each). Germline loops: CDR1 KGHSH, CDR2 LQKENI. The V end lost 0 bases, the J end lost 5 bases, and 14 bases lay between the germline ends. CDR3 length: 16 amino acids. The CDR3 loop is CASSPPWGEGNNEQFF. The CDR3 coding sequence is TGTGCCAGCTCACCACCTTGGGGTGAGGGGAACAATGAGCAGTTCTTC.